What follows are 28 T cell receptor beta chains derived from one specimen sequenced in a study of cytomegalovirus exposure and HLA in healthy donors. The PCR ran on 60 Vbeta and 13 Jbeta primers. Here immunoSEQ multiplex PCR was the method, and the copy in TCRdb shows in-frame clones only, minus some. The data show tens of thousands of clones, 82% seen once. The sequenced material came from PBMCs. Receptors were obtained from a woman aged 18-29 years in good health and CMV-seronegative.

The V gene is TRBV28, the J gene TRBJ2-1; 11 bases line up with TRBD2. CDR1 and CDR2 (germline): MDHEN, SYDVKM. V dropped 9 bases and J dropped 2; count of bases not matched to a gene: 15. CDR3 length: 18 amino acids. In DNA form, the CDR3 reads TGTGCCAGTATTAGGGGGCTAGCGGGAGGCGGAACCTACAATGAGCAGTTCTTC. This codes for CASIRGLAGGGTYNEQFF.

The rearrangement joins TRBV6-6 to TRBJ1-2; TRBD1 is a possible D gene (5 bases). Deletions cut 0 bases from V and 4 bases from J, with 15 bases between. CDR3 length: 16 amino acids. Germline CDR1 reads MNHNY; CDR2 reads SVGAGI (reference sequence). This CDR3 reads CASSYSLQTVIYGYTF. DNA of the CDR3: TGTGCCAGCAGTTACTCCCTCCAGACAGTGATCTATGGCTACACCTTC.

This clone was counted between two and nine times. V gene TRBV6-1 combines with J gene TRBJ1-1; 7 nucleotides match TRBD1. The junction had 8 bases not matched to a gene; V was cut back by 6 bases and J by 4 bases. Germline lookup yields CDR1 MNHNS and CDR2 SASEGT. The CDR3 length is 14 residues. The CDR3 DNA sequence: TGTGCCAGCAGCGATACAGGGGAGTCCACTGAAGCTTTCTTT. Translation: CASSDTGESTEAFF.

The chain recombines TRBV11-2 with TRBJ1-1; the D is unclear. This CDR3 region has 13 residues. Germline V gene lookup returns CDR1 SGHAT and CDR2 FQNNGV. Trimming removed 1 base from V and 1 base from J, with 4 bases in between. The CDR3 nucleotides are TGTGCCAGCAGCTTAGCCGGGAACACTGAAGCTTTCTTT. Its protein product is CASSLAGNTEAFF.

The chain couples TRBV27 to TRBJ2-5; 7 bases agree with TRBD1. Germline CDR1 reads MNHEY; CDR2 reads SMNVEV (reference sequence). The CDR3 contains 14 residues. The J segment lost 1 base and the V segment lost 5 bases, leaving 4 bases of the junction unmatched. CDR3 sequence: CASSLGTAQETQYF. DNA for the CDR3: TGTGCCAGCAGTCTTGGGACAGCCCAAGAGACCCAGTACTTC.

The CDR3 here is CSVETGAPEAFF. DNA of the CDR3: TGCAGCGTTGAAACAGGGGCCCCTGAAGCTTTCTTT. The gene calls are TRBV29-1 and TRBJ1-1, with 7 bases matching TRBD1. This CDR3 is 12 amino acids long. Germline CDR1 is SQVTM and CDR2 is ANQGSEA. Trimming at V came to 2 bases and at J to 6 bases, leaving 3 bases not matched to a gene.

This chain connects TRBV7-2 to TRBJ2-1; the match to TRBD2 covers 11 bases. The CDR3 runs 18 residues. From germline, CDR1 is SGHTA and CDR2 FQGNSA. J gave up 0 bases and V 3 bases, and 7 bases lay outside the gene matches. The CDR3 here is CASSFPGLAGLSYNEQFF. The CDR3 DNA reads TGTGCCAGCAGCTTTCCCGGACTAGCGGGTCTCTCCTACAATGAGCAGTTCTTC.

This clone was observed once. The V gene is TRBV29-1, the J gene TRBJ1-1, with 8 bases matching TRBD1. CDR1 is SQVTM, CDR2 ANQGSEA, per germline. The V gene end was trimmed by 3 bases and the J gene end by 4 bases; junction bases not matched to a gene: 4. The CDR3 has 13 residues. CDR3 protein: CSVDRTGGTEAFF. CDR3 bases: TGCAGCGTTGACCGTACAGGGGGCACTGAAGCTTTCTTT.

This clone occurred a few times. The V and J genes are TRBV19 and TRBJ2-1, with 13 nucleotides matching TRBD2. V lost 4 bases to trimming and J lost 8 bases; unmatched junction nucleotides: 5. This CDR3 region has 15 residues. CDR1 and CDR2 from the germline V gene are LNHDA and SQIVND (reference sequence). The CDR3 loop reads CASSRTSGSFDEQFF. The DNA of the CDR3 is TGTGCCAGTAGTAGGACTAGCGGGAGCTTCGATGAGCAGTTCTTC.

The chain joins TRBV28 to TRBJ2-1, with 12 bases lining up with TRBD1. This CDR3 has 16 amino acids. Trimming cost V 6 bases and J 7 bases; bases outside gene matches: 10. From germline, CDR1 is MDHEN and CDR2 SYDVKM. The CDR3 spells CASSVVGQGAMNEQFF. The CDR3 DNA is TGTGCCAGCAGCGTTGTGGGACAGGGGGCGATGAATGAGCAGTTCTTC.

The chain combines TRBV10-1 with TRBJ2-1; TRBD2 matches 9 bases. The CDR3 totals 14 residues. The J segment lost 6 bases and the V segment lost 5 bases, leaving 5 bases of the junction unmatched. In germline, CDR1 is WNHNN, CDR2 SYGVQD (reference sequence). CDR3 amino acids: CASSSTTSGNEQFF. The CDR3 DNA sequence: TGCGCCAGCAGTTCTACGACTAGCGGCAATGAGCAGTTCTTC.

This clone has only one observation. V gene TRBV4-2 combines with J gene TRBJ2-7; a weak D match, TRBD1 (6 bases). Looked up from germline, CDR1 is LGHNA and CDR2 is YNFKEQ. The CDR3 spans 11 residues. V shed 6 bases and J shed 5 bases, with 8 bases lying between them. The chain's CDR3 is CASRQGHEQYF. CDR3 nucleotide sequence: TGTGCCAGCAGACAGGGCCACGAGCAGTACTTC.

V and J are TRBV30 and TRBJ2-7; TRBD2 is a possible D gene (5 bases). Trimming took off 1 base at V and 5 bases at J, with 12 bases between the two ends. CDR1 GTSNPN and CDR2 SVGIG come from the germline V gene (reference sequence). CDR3 length: 13 amino acids. The CDR3 here is CAWSGLAPHEQYF. CDR3 in DNA: TGTGCCTGGAGTGGTTTAGCGCCCCACGAGCAGTACTTC.

The chain employs TRBV9 and TRBJ1-3; D remains ambiguous. The CDR3 is 15 residues long. Per the germline V gene, CDR1 is SGDLS and CDR2 is YYNGEE. V was pared by 0 bases and J by 2 bases, with 9 bases between. The CDR3 loop is CASSVDPRAGNTIYF. The CDR3 coding sequence is TGTGCCAGCAGCGTAGACCCGAGGGCTGGAAACACCATATATTTT. Supplemented by reference TRBV9 and TRBJ1-3, the full variable domain reads DSGVTQTPKHLITATGQRVTLRCSPRSGDLSVYWYQQSLDQGLQFLIQYYNGEERAKGNILERFSAQQFPDLHSELNLSSLELGDSALYFCASSVDPRAGNTIYFGEGSWLTVV.

V is TRBV23-1 and J is TRBJ2-3; perhaps TRBD1 as D (6 bases). TRBV23-1 is reported as an ORF; its role is uncertain. V was trimmed by 2 bases and J by 6 bases, leaving 39 bases between them. The CDR3 is 23 amino acids. The CDR3 DNA sequence: TGCGCCAGCAGTCAAGGGGCAGGACAGAGCAGTTACCAAGGAAGAGGAAGCAGGGATACGCAGTATTTT. This encodes CASSQGAGQSSYQGRGSRDTQYF.

The V gene is TRBV14, the J gene TRBJ1-6; D is perhaps TRBD1 (6 bases). CDR1 is SGHDN, CDR2 FVKESK, per germline. V lost 5 bases, J lost 6 bases, and 11 bases lay in between. The CDR3 runs to 14 residues. CDR3 protein: CASSGTFSNSPLHF. The CDR3 nucleotides are TGTGCCAGCAGCGGGACATTTAGTAATTCACCCCTCCACTTT.

V is TRBV28 and J is TRBJ2-7; weak D call: TRBD1 (6 bases). The CDR3 has 11 amino acids. Per the germline V gene, CDR1 is MDHEN and CDR2 is SYDVKM. V lost 4 bases and J 5 bases, leaving 6 bases between the germline ends. The CDR3 bases are TGTGCCAGCAGTTCAGGGGACGAGCAGTACTTC. It codes for CASSSGDEQYF. Full variable domain (outside the CDR3, taken from reference TRBV28 and TRBJ2-7): DVKVTQSSRYLVKRTGEKVFLECVQDMDHENMFWYRQDPGLGLRLIYFSYDVKMKEKGDIPEGYSVSREKKERFSLILESASTNQTSMYLCASSSGDEQYFGPGTRLTVT.

The CDR3 nucleotides are TGTGCCAGCAGTCAAGTGGGACAGGGGGGTTATCAGCCCCAGCATTTT. Its protein is CASSQVGQGGYQPQHF. The chain employs TRBV6-1 and TRBJ1-5; 11 nucleotides align to TRBD1. There are 16 residues in the CDR3. With V trimmed by 5 bases and J by 5 bases, 8 bases remained unmatched. Germline CDR1 MNHNS, CDR2 SASEGT.

J is TRBJ1-2 and V is TRBV9, with a possible D match to TRBD1 (6 bases). The CDR3 consists of 15 residues. Trimming stripped 4 bases from V and 6 bases from J, with 19 bases between. The germline CDR1 and CDR2 sequences are SGDLS and YYNGEE. The CDR3 DNA sequence: TGTGCCAGCAGCCCCCATAACAGGGATAGGGATGGCTACACCTTC. Translation gives CASSPHNRDRDGYTF.

About this clone itself: Sequence at one end of the junction differs from germline and may be a read error. V is TRBV18 and J is TRBJ2-4; 11 bases are a match to TRBD2. Germline CDR1 is KGHSH and CDR2 is LQKENI. CDR3 length equals 19 residues. CDR3 amino acids: CASSPQGLAGILAKNSQYF. The DNA for the CDR3 is TGTGCCAGCTCACCACAAGGACTAGCGGGCATATTAGCCAAAAACAGTCAGTACTTC.

This clone was recorded once. This rearrangement joins TRBV10-3 to TRBJ1-2, with TRBD1 as a possible D gene (5 bases). Trimming removed 0 bases from V and 8 bases from J, with 10 bases in between. Germline V CDR1 and CDR2: ENHRY, SYGVKD. The CDR3 is 13 residues long. The CDR3 region has the DNA TGTGCCATCAGTGAGTCAGGGGAAGGAGGCTACACCTTC. Amino acid sequence: CAISESGEGGYTF.

The chain is built from TRBV30 and TRBJ1-2; D is uncertain. The CDR3 runs 13 residues. Germline V lookup: CDR1 GTSNPN, CDR2 SVGIG (reference sequence). The V end lost 2 bases, the J end lost 4 bases, and 11 bases lay between the germline ends. In DNA, the CDR3 is TGTGCCTGGAGTCAGCGGGGAATCTATGGCTACACCTTC. Translated, it gives CAWSQRGIYGYTF.

This clone appeared a few times. The chain recombines TRBV6-6 with TRBJ1-1; no reliable D call. The CDR3 loop spans 14 amino acids. V lost 0 bases to trimming and J lost 4 bases, with 9 bases between them. Looked up from germline, CDR1 is MNHNY and CDR2 is SVGAGI (reference sequence). The CDR3 here is CASSYSSEATEAFF. In nucleotides, the CDR3 is TGTGCCAGCAGTTACTCGAGCGAGGCCACTGAAGCTTTCTTT.

This chain links TRBV30 with TRBJ2-5, with TRBD2 matching over 10 bases. Unmatched junction bases numbered 1, after V lost 5 bases and J lost 4 bases. This CDR3 region has 12 residues. Germline lookup yields CDR1 GTSNPN and CDR2 SVGIG (reference sequence). CDR3 in DNA: TGTGCCTGGCGGACTAGCGGAGAGACCCAGTACTTC. Translating it yields CAWRTSGETQYF.

This clone turned up a few times. The chain carries TRBV10-1 and TRBJ1-1, with TRBD1 matching over 7 bases. The CDR3 covers 16 residues. The trim removed 2 bases at V and 5 bases at J, leaving 11 bases unmatched. The germline V gene has CDR1 WNHNN and CDR2 SYGVQD (reference sequence). The CDR3 region is CASSEAPKGAKTEAFF. CDR3 coding DNA: TGCGCCAGCAGTGAGGCCCCTAAGGGGGCTAAGACTGAAGCTTTCTTT.

The chain uses TRBV9 and TRBJ2-7, with a tentative D call TRBD1 (5 bases). V was trimmed by 3 bases and J by 4 bases, leaving 14 bases between them. This CDR3 contains 14 residues. Germline-derived CDR1 and CDR2 are SGDLS and YYNGEE. The CDR3 sequence is CASSATEFGYEQYF. In DNA, the CDR3 is TGTGCCAGCAGCGCGACAGAGTTTGGGTACGAGCAGTACTTC.

This clone was recorded once. CDR3 DNA sequence: TGTGCCAGCTCACACCTCCCGGGACAGGGACCCTATGGCTACACCTTC. Its protein product is CASSHLPGQGPYGYTF. The chain has TRBV18 and TRBJ1-2; TRBD1 matches 9 bases. Germline V CDR1 and CDR2: KGHSH, LQKENI. Germline trimming cut 4 bases from V and 4 bases from J; bases unmatched to any gene: 10. The CDR3 runs to 16 residues.

Only one count was recorded for this clone. J is TRBJ1-4 and V is TRBV19; no firm D call. The CDR3 has 15 amino acids. Germline CDR1 and CDR2: LNHDA and SQIVND (reference sequence). Trimming left V 7 bases short and J 1 base short, with 13 bases between. The chain's CDR3 is CASKPGRGTNEKLFF. The CDR3, as DNA: TGTGCCAGTAAACCCGGACGGGGAACTAATGAAAAACTGTTTTTT. The complete variable domain, with remaining parts taken from reference TRBV19 and TRBJ1-4, reads DGGITQSPKYLFRKEGQNVTLSCEQNLNHDAMYWYRQDPGQGLRLIYYSQIVNDFQKGDIAEGYSVSREKKESFPLTVTSAQKNPTAFYLCASKPGRGTNEKLFFGSGTQLSVL.